This passage covers 16 T cell receptor beta chains from one sample sequenced in a study of early T cells in non-severe SARS-CoV-2 infection. TCRdb itself ran the 5' RACE reads through MiXCR, one entry per CDR3 protein. The sample yields some 100,000 distinct CDR3 sequences, roughly 14% seen once. Material: whole blood. The receptors originated from an adult who was a healthcare worker with PCR-confirmed SARS-CoV-2 infection or an uninfected control (not recorded which).

A remark on this clonotype: A junction boundary mismatches the germline segment, possibly from a read error. V and J are TRBV30 and TRBJ1-6; TRBD1 matches 8 bases. CDR1 is GTSNPN and CDR2 is SVGIG in the germline V gene (reference sequence). The CDR3 is 15 amino acids. CDR3 residues: CVWRIPDREYSPLHF. As DNA, the CDR3 is TGTGTCTGGAGGATACCGGACAGGGAGTATTCACCCCTCCACTTT.

This clonotype has only a few counts. The chain is built from TRBV25-1 and TRBJ1-4; D not certain. Between the trimmed V and J ends, which lost 3 bases and 8 bases, there was a span of 19 bases. The CDR3 spans 16 residues. Germline-derived CDR1 and CDR2 are MGHDK and SYGVNS. DNA of the CDR3: TGTGCCAGCAGTGATCCTGGAGGCCTTTGGTCCGAAAAACTGTTTTTT. It translates to CASSDPGGLWSEKLFF.

This clonotype was detected ten times or more. The V and J genes are TRBV14 and TRBJ1-4; D remains ambiguous. The CDR3 is made up of 12 amino acids. V dropped 3 bases and J dropped 6 bases, with 5 bases sitting between them. Per germline, CDR1 SGHDN and CDR2 FVKESK. This chain's CDR3 is CASSQGYEKLFF. DNA for the CDR3: TGTGCCAGCAGCCAGGGATATGAAAAACTGTTTTTT.

The CDR3 DNA sequence: TGTGCCAGCAGAACATCCCACGAGCAGTACGTC. Translating gives CASRTSHEQYV. This chain links TRBV6-2 or TRBV6-3 with TRBJ2-7, with D hard to call. V lost 6 bases to trimming and J lost 5 bases, with 8 bases between them. This CDR3 has 11 residues. CDR1 and CDR2 from the germline V gene are MNHEY and SVGEGT.

J is TRBJ2-5 and V is TRBV29-1; 7 bases match TRBD1. With 7 bases clipped from V and 0 bases from J, the junction kept 8 bases outside the gene matches. CDR3 length equals 14 residues. Germline V gene sequence: CDR1 SQVTM, CDR2 ANQGSEA. The CDR3 loop reads CSADKDRDQETQYF. The CDR3 nucleotides read TGCAGCGCGGATAAAGACAGGGACCAAGAGACCCAGTACTTC.

This clonotype has a count of ten or more. The J gene is TRBJ1-6, the V gene TRBV7-8, with a weak D call TRBD1 (5 bases). This CDR3 contains 19 residues. V lost 5 bases and J 0 bases, leaving 20 bases between the germline ends. Germline CDR1 and CDR2: SGHVS and FQNEAQ. The CDR3 coding sequence is TGTGCCAGCAGCGAGGGGTCCTATAGAACGGGCTCCTATAATTCACCCCTCCACTTT. It encodes CASSEGSYRTGSYNSPLHF. The complete variable domain, with remaining parts taken from reference TRBV7-8 and TRBJ1-6, reads GAGVSQSPRYKVAKRGQDVALRCDPISGHVSLFWYQQALGQGPEFLTYFQNEAQLDKSGLPSDRFFAERPEGSVSTLKIQRTQQEDSAVYLCASSEGSYRTGSYNSPLHFGNGTRLTVT.

This clonotype was detected only a few times. V is TRBV6-2 or TRBV6-3 and J is TRBJ1-5; D not resolved. V was shortened by 5 bases and J by 2 bases, with 10 bases between the two germline ends. The germline V gene has CDR1 MNHEY and CDR2 SVGEGT. There are 14 residues in the CDR3. This chain's CDR3 is CASSQPRGNQPQHF. The DNA of the CDR3 is TGTGCCAGCAGTCAACCGAGGGGCAATCAGCCCCAGCATTTT.

The sample holds a few counts of this clonotype. This chain links TRBV10-1 with TRBJ1-1, with TRBD1 matching 9 bases. Germline V gives CDR1 WNHNN, CDR2 SYGVQD (reference sequence). V lost 6 bases to trimming and J lost 2 bases; unmatched junction nucleotides: 10. CDR3 length equals 16 residues. Written as DNA, the CDR3 is TGCGCCAGCAGCTACAAAAAGGACAGGGGAAACACTGAAGCTTTCTTT. Translating gives CASSYKKDRGNTEAFF.

This clonotype has only one observation. The chain uses TRBV5-5 and TRBJ1-1, with D unresolved. Per germline, CDR1 SGHKS and CDR2 YYEKEE (reference sequence). CDR3 length equals 14 residues. Trimming stripped 0 bases from V and 1 base from J, with 7 bases between. Here the CDR3 reads CASSLVVENTEAFF. As DNA, the CDR3 is TGTGCCAGCAGCTTGGTGGTGGAGAACACTGAAGCTTTCTTT. Complete variable domain (other parts from reference TRBV5-5 and TRBJ1-1): DAGVTQSPTHLIKTRGQQVTLRCSPISGHKSVSWYQQVLGQGPQFIFQYYEKEERGRGNFPDRFSARQFPNYSSELNVNALLLGDSALYLCASSLVVENTEAFFGQGTRLTVV.

This clonotype occurred a few times. This chain links TRBV3-1 with TRBJ2-2; possibly TRBD2 for D (7 bases). Between the trimmed V and J ends, which lost 1 base and 3 bases, there was a span of 9 bases. The CDR3 loop spans 15 amino acids. Germline V gene sequence: CDR1 LGHDT, CDR2 YNNKEL (reference sequence). The CDR3 coding sequence is TGTGCCAGCAGCCAAGGCGGGGGCTACACCGGGGAGCTGTTTTTT. The encoded protein is CASSQGGGYTGELFF.

The V call is TRBV12-3 or TRBV12-4, the J call TRBJ1-2; D is undetermined. The germline V and J ends were trimmed by 6 bases and 8 bases, with 16 bases remaining between them. The CDR3 has 13 amino acids. The CDR3: CASSGVLRKGYTF. The CDR3 DNA reads TGTGCCAGCAGCGGGGTTTTAAGGAAAGGCTACACCTTC.

This clonotype was detected many times. The chain has TRBV3-1 and TRBJ2-4; 10 bases are shared with TRBD2. The CDR3 spans 13 residues. Germline V CDR1 and CDR2: LGHDT, YNNKEL (reference sequence). Germline trimming cut 1 base from V and 10 bases from J; bases unmatched to any gene: 1. The CDR3 nucleotides read TGTGCCAGCAGCCAAGCACTAGCGGGGATTCAGTACTTC. This sequence encodes CASSQALAGIQYF.

J is TRBJ2-3 and V is TRBV6-4; D might be TRBD2 (6 bases). V was clipped by 4 bases and J by 6 bases, with 17 bases between them. Per the germline V gene, CDR1 is MRHNA and CDR2 is SNTAGT. The CDR3 sequence is 15 residues long. CDR3 nucleotide sequence: TGTGCCAGCAGTGTAGGCCTAGCGCCTATGGATACGCAGTATTTT. It translates to CASSVGLAPMDTQYF.

This clonotype was seen more than once but under ten times. The chain recombines TRBV3-1 with TRBJ2-5; 7 bases match TRBD1. CDR3 length equals 14 residues. Looked up from germline, CDR1 is LGHDT and CDR2 is YNNKEL (reference sequence). Unmatched junction bases numbered 5, after V lost 3 bases and J lost 4 bases. CDR3 loop: CASSQTTGAETQYF. In nucleotides, the CDR3 is TGTGCCAGCAGCCAGACTACAGGGGCAGAGACCCAGTACTTC.

J is TRBJ1-1 and V is TRBV12-3 or TRBV12-4, with unresolved D. CDR3 length: 14 amino acids. V was pared by 6 bases and J by 8 bases, with 19 bases between. The CDR3 coding sequence is TGTGCCAGCAGCACTCCCCGAGCAGGAGCGGAAGCTTTCTTT. Translation gives CASSTPRAGAEAFF.

The table lists this clonotype with a few counts. The chain couples TRBV6-5 to TRBJ1-1; no reliable D call. This CDR3 is 15 amino acids long. V dropped 0 bases and J dropped 0 bases, with 8 bases sitting between them. Germline CDR1 reads MNHEY; CDR2 reads SVGAGI. The CDR3 sequence is CASSYSENMNTEAFF. DNA of the CDR3: TGTGCCAGCAGTTACTCAGAGAACATGAACACTGAAGCTTTCTTT.